The rows below give T cell receptor beta chains drawn from one sample of a study of blood T cell repertoires in COVID-19. Sequenced by immunoSEQ multiplex PCR; TCRdb stores in-frame clones only, minus some. The repertoire includes some 220,000 clones, around 85% of them detected once, and approximately 2.3% sits in the top ten. Sequencing was carried out using peripheral blood. These receptors all come from a woman aged 70 to 79 with COVID-19, enrolled during active disease. The CDR3 runs from the conserved cysteine through the conserved F or W. A D gene is named only where the DNA matches it firmly. Not every row has a clone size; where given, it reads once, few, many or a size class.

clone size: -
V gene: TRBV6-2/TRBV6-3
CDR3 length: 13
J gene: TRBJ1-2
D gene: -
CDR3 DNA: TGTGCCAGCAGTTACGAGGGTAACTATGGCTACACCTTC
CDR3 protein: CASSYEGNYGYTF

clone size: -
V gene: TRBV6-2/TRBV6-3
CDR3 length: 15
J gene: TRBJ2-7
D gene: -
CDR3 DNA: TGTGCCAGCAGTTACACCACTGGACAGTCGGGGGAGCAGTACTTC
CDR3 protein: CASSYTTGQSGEQYF

clone size: few
V gene: TRBV19
CDR3 length: 15
J gene: TRBJ1-2
D gene: -
CDR3 DNA: TGTGCCAGTAGTATACCTACAGGGTTACACTATGGCTACACCTTC
CDR3 protein: CASSIPTGLHYGYTF

clone size: -
V gene: TRBV29-1
CDR3 length: 14
J gene: TRBJ1-2
D gene: TRBD1
CDR3 DNA: TGCAGCGTTGAAGACCCCCGCAGGGGGCAAGGCTACACCTTC
CDR3 protein: CSVEDPRRGQGYTF

clone size: -
V gene: TRBV7-9
CDR3 length: 17
J gene: TRBJ1-6
D gene: -
CDR3 DNA: TGTGCCAGCAGCTTAGCGCTTGCCGGTCCCGGGAGTTCACCCCTCCACTTT
CDR3 protein: CASSLALAGPGSSPLHF

clone size: -
V gene: TRBV6-1
CDR3 length: 17
J gene: TRBJ2-7
D gene: TRBD2
CDR3 DNA: TGTGCCAGCAGTGGTGCACTAGCGGGAGGGCCGACTGGTGAGCAGTACTTC
CDR3 protein: CASSGALAGGPTGEQYF

clone size: -
V gene: TRBV27
CDR3 length: 13
J gene: TRBJ1-5
D gene: TRBD1
CDR3 DNA: TGTGCCAGCGCCAGGGGGCCTTTGGAGCCCCAGCATTTT
CDR3 protein: CASARGPLEPQHF

clone size: -
V gene: TRBV19
CDR3 length: 15
J gene: TRBJ2-3
D gene: TRBD1
CDR3 DNA: TGTGCCAGTAGTCCCCTGGGACAGGGGGCGGATACGCAGTATTTT
CDR3 protein: CASSPLGQGADTQYF

clone size: few
V gene: TRBV19
CDR3 length: 14
J gene: TRBJ2-7
D gene: TRBD2
CDR3 DNA: TGTGCCACCAGGACTAGCGGATCCTCCTACGAGCAGTACTTC
CDR3 protein: CATRTSGSSYEQYF

clone size: -
V gene: TRBV6-2/TRBV6-3
CDR3 length: 16
J gene: TRBJ2-6
D gene: -
CDR3 DNA: TGTGCCAGCAGTTACGTCAGATACTCTGGGGCCAACGTCCTGACTTTC
CDR3 protein: CASSYVRYSGANVLTF

clone size: -
V gene: TRBV7-2
CDR3 length: 14
J gene: TRBJ1-3
D gene: -
CDR3 DNA: TGTGCCAGCAGACAATTCGCCTCTGGAAACACCATATATTTT
CDR3 protein: CASRQFASGNTIYF

clone size: -
V gene: TRBV9
CDR3 length: 16
J gene: TRBJ1-2
D gene: TRBD1
CDR3 DNA: TGTGCCAGCAGCGCGCGAGACAGGGGGGATAACTATGGCTACACCTTC
CDR3 protein: CASSARDRGDNYGYTF

clone size: -
V gene: TRBV19
CDR3 length: 12
J gene: TRBJ1-1
D gene: -
CDR3 DNA: TGTGCCAGTAGGGTGGGGAGGGCTGAAGCTTTCTTT
CDR3 protein: CASRVGRAEAFF

clone size: -
V gene: TRBV9
CDR3 length: 14
J gene: TRBJ1-3
D gene: TRBD1
CDR3 DNA: TGTGCCAGCGGACAGGGTCCTTCTGGAAACACCATATATTTT
CDR3 protein: CASGQGPSGNTIYF

clone size: -
V gene: TRBV5-6
CDR3 length: 16
J gene: TRBJ2-2
D gene: TRBD2
CDR3 DNA: TGTGCCAGCAGCTTGCCTAGCGGGAGGAACACCGGGGAGCTGTTTTTT
CDR3 protein: CASSLPSGRNTGELFF

clone size: -
V gene: TRBV9
CDR3 length: 17
J gene: TRBJ1-3
D gene: TRBD1
CDR3 DNA: TGTGCCAGCAGCGTAGAAGGGACAGGTGCCTCTGGAAACACCATATATTTT
CDR3 protein: CASSVEGTGASGNTIYF

clone size: -
V gene: TRBV9
CDR3 length: 16
J gene: TRBJ1-6
D gene: TRBD1
CDR3 DNA: TGTGCCAGCAGCGTAGAACAGGGGGTGGGTAATTCACCCCTCCACTTT
CDR3 protein: CASSVEQGVGNSPLHF

clone size: -
V gene: TRBV11-2
CDR3 length: 13
J gene: TRBJ1-5
D gene: -
CDR3 DNA: TGTGCCAGCAGCAAAGGGACATTTCAGCCCCAGCATTTT
CDR3 protein: CASSKGTFQPQHF

clone size: -
V gene: TRBV5-1
CDR3 length: 19
J gene: TRBJ2-1
D gene: TRBD2
CDR3 DNA: TGCGCCAGCAGCTTGGTTATGGGGGGGATTCGGAGCTCCTACAATGAGCAGTTCTTC
CDR3 protein: CASSLVMGGIRSSYNEQFF

clone size: -
V gene: TRBV7-3
CDR3 length: 12
J gene: TRBJ2-1
D gene: -
CDR3 DNA: TGTGCCAGCAGCGCGGACGCGGGTGCGCAGTTCTTC
CDR3 protein: CASSADAGAQFF

clone size: -
V gene: TRBV6-6
CDR3 length: 16
J gene: TRBJ1-4
D gene: TRBD1
CDR3 DNA: TGTGCCAGCTCTCACCTACAGGGGCGCCAGGTTGAAAAACTGTTTTTT
CDR3 protein: CASSHLQGRQVEKLFF

clone size: -
V gene: TRBV27
CDR3 length: 15
J gene: TRBJ1-1
D gene: -
CDR3 DNA: TGTGCCAGCGCTAAGGGAGGACTAGCGAACACTGAAGCTTTCTTT
CDR3 protein: CASAKGGLANTEAFF

clone size: once
V gene: TRBV4-2
CDR3 length: 17
J gene: TRBJ2-5
D gene: TRBD1
CDR3 DNA: TGTGCCAGCAGCCAAGTGGCCGGGACAGGGGGTCAAGAGACCCAGTACTTC
CDR3 protein: CASSQVAGTGGQETQYF

clone size: -
V gene: TRBV4-3
CDR3 length: 17
J gene: TRBJ2-1
D gene: -
CDR3 DNA: TGCGCCAGCAGCCAAGAACCATCCCAAGGAGGTAACGGTGAGCAGTTCTTC
CDR3 protein: CASSQEPSQGGNGEQFF

clone size: -
V gene: TRBV15
CDR3 length: 13
J gene: TRBJ2-5
D gene: -
CDR3 DNA: TGTGCCACCAGCGGACACTTACAAGAGACCCAGTACTTC
CDR3 protein: CATSGHLQETQYF

clone size: -
V gene: TRBV30
CDR3 length: 15
J gene: TRBJ2-1
D gene: TRBD1
CDR3 DNA: TGTGCCTGGAGCACCAGGGGGCCCTTTAACAATGAGCAGTTCTTC
CDR3 protein: CAWSTRGPFNNEQFF

clone size: -
V gene: TRBV10-1
CDR3 length: 15
J gene: TRBJ1-4
D gene: -
CDR3 DNA: TGCGCCAGCAGTGAGTCGCCAGGGGATAATGAAAAACTGTTTTTT
CDR3 protein: CASSESPGDNEKLFF

clone size: -
V gene: TRBV18
CDR3 length: 14
J gene: TRBJ1-6
D gene: -
CDR3 DNA: TGTGCCAGCTCACCACAGGAGGCTACCTCAAACCTCCACTTT
CDR3 protein: CASSPQEATSNLHF

clone size: few
V gene: TRBV6-2/TRBV6-3
CDR3 length: 13
J gene: TRBJ1-2
D gene: TRBD1
CDR3 DNA: TGTGCCAGCAGCCTCGACAGGGGGGCGGGCTACACCTTC
CDR3 protein: CASSLDRGAGYTF

clone size: -
V gene: TRBV2
CDR3 length: 16
J gene: TRBJ1-6
D gene: TRBD1
CDR3 DNA: TGTGCCAGCAGGGGGACAGGGGGTGTCTATAATTCACCCCTCCACTTT
CDR3 protein: CASRGTGGVYNSPLHF

clone size: -
V gene: TRBV5-1
CDR3 length: 14
J gene: TRBJ1-1
D gene: -
CDR3 DNA: TGCGCCAGCACGATAGGGGATAAGAACACTGAAGCTTTCTTT
CDR3 protein: CASTIGDKNTEAFF

clone size: -
V gene: TRBV15
CDR3 length: 15
J gene: TRBJ1-1
D gene: TRBD1
CDR3 DNA: TGTGCCACCAGCAGATCGGGACAGGGGAACACTGAAGCTTTCTTT
CDR3 protein: CATSRSGQGNTEAFF

clone size: -
V gene: TRBV5-5
CDR3 length: 14
J gene: TRBJ1-1
D gene: -
CDR3 DNA: TGTGCCAGCAGCCTGACATACCTGAACACTGAAGCTTTCTTT
CDR3 protein: CASSLTYLNTEAFF

clone size: -
V gene: TRBV30
CDR3 length: 13
J gene: TRBJ1-1
D gene: -
CDR3 DNA: TGTGCCTGGAGTGTTGCGGGGAACACTGAAGCTTTCTTT
CDR3 protein: CAWSVAGNTEAFF

clone size: -
V gene: TRBV3-1/TRBV3-2
CDR3 length: 13
J gene: TRBJ1-2
D gene: TRBD1
CDR3 DNA: TGTGCCAGCAGCCAGACAGGGGGCGGTGGCTACACCTTC
CDR3 protein: CASSQTGGGGYTF

clone size: once
V gene: TRBV19
CDR3 length: 15
J gene: TRBJ1-2
D gene: -
CDR3 DNA: TGTGCCAGTAGTCCAAACAGGGATGGAGACTATGGCTACACCTTC
CDR3 protein: CASSPNRDGDYGYTF

clone size: -
V gene: TRBV2
CDR3 length: 13
J gene: TRBJ2-3
D gene: -
CDR3 DNA: TGTGCCAGCTTCTGGCGGAGCACAGATACGCAGTATTTT
CDR3 protein: CASFWRSTDTQYF

clone size: -
V gene: TRBV4-1
CDR3 length: 13
J gene: TRBJ2-3
D gene: -
CDR3 DNA: TGCGCCAGCAGCCAAGAAGAGCTTGATACGCAGTATTTT
CDR3 protein: CASSQEELDTQYF

clone size: once
V gene: TRBV3-1/TRBV3-2
CDR3 length: 17
J gene: TRBJ1-3
D gene: -
CDR3 DNA: TGTGCCAGCAGCCAAGATGGTAACAGTGCCTCTGGAAACACCATATATTTT
CDR3 protein: CASSQDGNSASGNTIYF

clone size: -
V gene: TRBV11-3
CDR3 length: 15
J gene: TRBJ2-2
D gene: -
CDR3 DNA: TGTGCCAGCAGCTCGTACAGGGAGAACACCGGGGAGCTGTTTTTT
CDR3 protein: CASSSYRENTGELFF

clone size: -
V gene: TRBV2
CDR3 length: 14
J gene: TRBJ2-7
D gene: TRBD2
CDR3 DNA: TGTGCCAGCAGTCGACTAGCGGTATCCTACGAGCAGTACTTC
CDR3 protein: CASSRLAVSYEQYF

clone size: -
V gene: TRBV18
CDR3 length: 13
J gene: TRBJ1-1
D gene: -
CDR3 DNA: TGTGCCAGCTCAGGGGCATCGGGTACTGAAGCTTTCTTT
CDR3 protein: CASSGASGTEAFF

clone size: once
V gene: TRBV7-3
CDR3 length: 15
J gene: TRBJ1-1
D gene: -
CDR3 DNA: TGTGCCAGCAGCCTCTTTCGGACAGAGAACACTGAAGCTTTCTTT
CDR3 protein: CASSLFRTENTEAFF

clone size: -
V gene: TRBV3-1/TRBV3-2
CDR3 length: 18
J gene: TRBJ1-1
D gene: -
CDR3 DNA: TGTGCCAGCAGCCAAGAGGTCGGCAGGGCACCCGAGATGACTGAAGCTTTCTTT
CDR3 protein: CASSQEVGRAPEMTEAFF

clone size: -
V gene: TRBV11-3
CDR3 length: 14
J gene: TRBJ1-5
D gene: TRBD1
CDR3 DNA: TGTGCCAGCAGCGCCGGGACAGGGAATCAGCCCCAGCATTTT
CDR3 protein: CASSAGTGNQPQHF

clone size: -
V gene: TRBV11-3
CDR3 length: 14
J gene: TRBJ1-4
D gene: -
CDR3 DNA: TGTGCCAGCAGCTTAGGAGGGGGGGGAAAAAAACTGTTTTTT
CDR3 protein: CASSLGGGGKKLFF

clone size: -
V gene: TRBV21-1
CDR3 length: 19
J gene: TRBJ2-7
D gene: -
CDR3 DNA: -
CDR3 protein: CASSKELFGLGTDNYEQYF

clone size: -
V gene: TRBV19
CDR3 length: 14
J gene: TRBJ1-1
D gene: TRBD1
CDR3 DNA: TGTGCCAGTAGCAGGACAGGGGTGAACACTGAAGCTTTCTTT
CDR3 protein: CASSRTGVNTEAFF

clone size: -
V gene: TRBV6-2/TRBV6-3
CDR3 length: 15
J gene: TRBJ2-3
D gene: -
CDR3 DNA: TGTGCCAGCAGTTATTCAAGCGGGAGCACAGATACGCAGTATTTT
CDR3 protein: CASSYSSGSTDTQYF

clone size: -
V gene: TRBV6-2/TRBV6-3
CDR3 length: 15
J gene: TRBJ2-3
D gene: TRBD2
CDR3 DNA: TGTGCCAGCAGCCCGACGGGGGGTTCCACAGATACGCAGTATTTT
CDR3 protein: CASSPTGGSTDTQYF

clone size: -
V gene: TRBV19
CDR3 length: 15
J gene: TRBJ2-7
D gene: -
CDR3 DNA: TGTGCCAGCCGACCCCCAGGGGTGAGGGACCTGCCGCAGTACTTC
CDR3 protein: CASRPPGVRDLPQYF

clone size: once
V gene: TRBV9
CDR3 length: 15
J gene: TRBJ1-4
D gene: TRBD1
CDR3 DNA: TGTGCCAGCAGCGTAGGGGCAGGGGGCCCTGAAAAACTGTTTTTT
CDR3 protein: CASSVGAGGPEKLFF

clone size: -
V gene: TRBV20-1
CDR3 length: 11
J gene: TRBJ2-2
D gene: -
CDR3 DNA: TGCAGTGCTAGAGCGGCCGGGGAGCTGTTTTTT
CDR3 protein: CSARAAGELFF

clone size: -
V gene: TRBV5-1
CDR3 length: 14
J gene: TRBJ2-2
D gene: TRBD1
CDR3 DNA: TGCGCCAGCAGCTTGGGGACAGGGTCCGGGGAGCTGTTTTTT
CDR3 protein: CASSLGTGSGELFF

clone size: once
V gene: TRBV19
CDR3 length: 13
J gene: TRBJ1-2
D gene: -
CDR3 DNA: TGTGCCAGTAGTACCGACTACGCGGTTGGCTACACCTTC
CDR3 protein: CASSTDYAVGYTF

clone size: -
V gene: TRBV18
CDR3 length: 14
J gene: TRBJ2-7
D gene: -
CDR3 DNA: TGTGCCAGCTCCGGACAGACCGGGCCCTACGAGCAGTACTTC
CDR3 protein: CASSGQTGPYEQYF

clone size: -
V gene: TRBV7-9
CDR3 length: 18
J gene: TRBJ2-7
D gene: -
CDR3 DNA: TGTGCCAGCAGCTTGGCTCCACAGGGACCCCCGCAAGTCTACGAGCAGTACTTC
CDR3 protein: CASSLAPQGPPQVYEQYF